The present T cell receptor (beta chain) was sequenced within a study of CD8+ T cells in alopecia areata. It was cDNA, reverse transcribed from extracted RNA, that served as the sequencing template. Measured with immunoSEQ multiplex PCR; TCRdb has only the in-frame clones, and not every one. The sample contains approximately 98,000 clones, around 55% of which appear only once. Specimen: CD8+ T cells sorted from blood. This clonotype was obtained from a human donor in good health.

DNA of the CDR3: TGCAGCGTTGAAAGCCCCGCGGGGGGGAATGAGCAGTTCTTC. Its protein is CSVESPAGGNEQFF. V usage is TRBV29-1 and J usage is TRBJ2-1; TRBD2 matches at 9 bases. Trimming at V came to 2 bases and at J to 7 bases, leaving 6 bases not matched to a gene. The CDR3 covers 14 residues. Per germline, CDR1 SQVTM and CDR2 ANQGSEA.